This record concerns one T cell receptor beta chain sequence. The antigen is undetermined. A clone one base away is much larger, so this may be a read error. cDNA specific to TCR beta was made from around 450 ng of total RNA, with a constant-region primer employed for priming. Three rounds of nested multiplex PCR with slightly modified ARM-PCR produced TCR beta libraries. Investigators reported that the first two PCR rounds, at 10 cycles each, used TRBV1-TRBV30 forward primers with a C-beta reverse primer. TCRdb redid the calling of the multiplex PCR reads with MiXCR, one entry per CDR3 protein. The sample contains approximately 300,000 distinct CDR3 sequences, less than 75% of which appear only once. In addition to blood RNA drawn from unsorted whole blood, germline DNA was extracted. No treatment had been given to the patients, who were chronically infected with HBV. Prior to the surgical procedure, about 4 milliliters of peripheral blood were collected.

The sample is drawn from a study of tumor-infiltrating lymphocytes in primary liver carcinoma. As for the study in general: Samples had roughly 3.65 to 7.5 million productive TCRbeta reads, comparable between tissue types. General study points: Pairs comparing tumor with adjacent tissue or blood overlapped less than pairs drawn from tumor regions.

The germline V gene encodes CDR1 SGHDN and CDR2 FVKESK. The CDR3 length is 13 residues. The chain combines TRBV14 with TRBJ1-2; D is ambiguous. The sequenced sample consisted of peripheral blood. The clonotype comes from a man aged 40-55 years with primary liver carcinoma and hepatitis B virus infection. The CDR3 DNA reads TGTGCCCGCAGCCTCGCAAGGGTCGGAGGCTACACCTTC. It codes for CARSLARVGGYTF.